These 6 T cell receptor beta chains were all obtained from the same sample, sequenced in a study of tumor-infiltrating lymphocytes in oesophageal squamous cell carcinoma. TCRdb reprocessed the PCR reads via MiXCR and lists one record per CDR3 protein. The sample records some 22,000 distinct CDR3 sequences, under 45% being singletons. Input material: esophageal tumor tissue. These receptors were collected from a male donor with esophageal squamous cell carcinoma.

In this sample, this clonotype turned up once. The chain couples TRBV7-8 to TRBJ2-7; D may correspond to TRBD1 or TRBD2 (5 bases each). In germline, CDR1 is SGHVS, CDR2 FQNEAQ. The CDR3 loop spans 17 amino acids. Trimming took off 3 bases at V and 2 bases at J, with 20 bases between the two ends. The CDR3 nucleotides read TGTGCCAGCAGCTTGACCGGGACCGGGACGGAGACCTACGAGCAGTACTTC. This sequence encodes CASSLTGTGTETYEQYF.

The chain links TRBV7-3 to TRBJ2-6; D possibly corresponds to TRBD1 (5 bases). Gene TRBJ2-5 matches the end of the DNA better, so the J call may be wrong. Germline assignment: CDR1 SGHTA and CDR2 FQGTGA. The CDR3 extends over 17 amino acids. CDR3 coding DNA: TGTGCCAGCAGCTTAGGTTCCGAGACAGCCTTCCAAGAGACCCAGTACTTC. Amino acid sequence: CASSLGSETAFQETQYF.

Worth noting for this clonotype: A read error may be the cause here, since a much bigger clone is one base away. The rearrangement links TRBV4-3 to TRBJ1-2; D gene unclear. The J call is uncertain, as TRBJ2-7 better fits the DNA end. This CDR3 is 13 amino acids long. Per germline, CDR1 LGHNA and CDR2 YSLEER. Here the CDR3 reads CASSLVIGYEQYF. In DNA, the CDR3 is TGCGCCAGCAGCCTAGTTATCGGCTACGAGCAGTACTTC.

There are many counts of this clonotype. A read error is possible here, since a much larger clone lies one base away. The CDR3 is CASSLARNTEAFF. CDR3 bases: TGTGCCAGCAGTTTGGCCAGGAACACTGAAGCTTTCTTT. The chain couples TRBV12-3 or TRBV12-4 to TRBJ1-1; D is undetermined. Trimming removed 3 bases from V and 1 base from J, with 6 bases in between. The CDR3 runs 13 residues.

Notes on this clonotype: In this CDR3 the conserved last residue, phenylalanine or tryptophan, is missing, so a read error is likely. The DNA is omitted, as the CDR3 cannot be located on it reliably, and the CDR3 follows TCRdb's listing. This rearrangement joins TRBV6-4 to TRBJ2-7; no check of the table's D call, TRBD1, against the DNA was made. The CDR3 is 14 amino acids in total, end residues counted. CDR1 and CDR2 (germline): MRHNA, SNTAGT. The CDR3 reads CASPRWTQSTSSTS.

A word on this clonotype: This sequence may be a read error, since a much larger clone differs from it by one base. The V and J genes are TRBV2 and TRBJ2-4; perhaps TRBD1 as D (6 bases). The V end lost 7 bases, the J end lost 13 bases, and 26 bases lay between the germline ends. Germline V lookup: CDR1 SNHLY, CDR2 FYNNEI. The CDR3 covers 15 residues. CDR3 sequence reads: CASKSSSTGFDEQYF. CDR3 nucleotide sequence: TGTGCCAGCAAGTCCTCATCTACAGGGTTCGATGAGCAGTACTTC.